One and the same sample provided the 19 T cell receptor beta chains below, sequenced in a study of cytomegalovirus exposure and HLA in healthy donors. Researchers ran the PCR with 60 Vbeta and 13 Jbeta primers. Assay: immunoSEQ multiplex PCR; the TCRdb copy retains only in-frame clones and omits some. The profile covers more than 95,000 clones, with under 80% appearing a single time and approximately 3.8% taken by the ten largest. Sequences were obtained from PBMCs. Receptors were obtained from a man in his forties in good health and CMV-seropositive.

This clone was seen once. The chain has TRBV6-4 and TRBJ1-5; D is uncertain. V dropped 6 bases and J dropped 2 bases, with 14 bases sitting between them. This CDR3 has 15 residues. Germline assignment: CDR1 MRHNA and CDR2 SNTAGT. CDR3 loop: CASRPYAVGNQPQHF. CDR3 nucleotides: TGTGCCAGCAGGCCATATGCGGTGGGCAATCAGCCCCAGCATTTT.

The V and J genes are TRBV6-1 and TRBJ2-7, with TRBD2 matching over 7 bases. The V gene's germline CDR1 is MNHNS and CDR2 SASEGT. With V trimmed by 0 bases and J by 5 bases, 7 bases remained unmatched. This CDR3 is built from 15 residues. CDR3 region: CASSEALGGVDEQYF. CDR3 sequence (DNA): TGTGCCAGCAGTGAAGCGCTTGGGGGGGTCGACGAGCAGTACTTC.

V gene TRBV11-3 combines with J gene TRBJ2-3, with 13 bases that match TRBD2. Germline V gives CDR1 SGHNT, CDR2 YENEEA. V shed 1 base and J 4 bases; nucleotides not matched to a gene: 2. CDR3 length: 16 residues. The CDR3 sequence is CASSLALAGGPDTQYF. Here the CDR3 DNA reads TGTGCCAGCAGCTTAGCACTAGCGGGAGGGCCAGATACGCAGTATTTT.

The chain joins TRBV19 to TRBJ1-4; 8 nucleotides agree with TRBD1. Unmatched junction bases numbered 6, after V lost 5 bases and J lost 4 bases. Germline-derived CDR1 and CDR2 are LNHDA and SQIVND (reference sequence). CDR3 length: 15 residues. The CDR3 nucleotides are TGTGCCAGTAGTCCTCGGGACAGGCTTAATGAAAAACTGTTTTTT. Translated, it gives CASSPRDRLNEKLFF.

This chain connects TRBV9 to TRBJ2-2, with TRBD2 as a possible D gene (5 bases). Trimming shortened V by 5 bases and J by 5 bases, and 19 bases separated the two germline ends. Germline V CDR1 and CDR2: SGDLS, YYNGEE. CDR3 length equals 16 residues. The CDR3 bases are TGTGCCAGCAGTCCGAGGGCGGAGCGGCTAACCGGGGAGCTGTTTTTT. This sequence encodes CASSPRAERLTGELFF.

The chain couples TRBV7-3 to TRBJ2-1; TRBD2 matches at 12 bases. Trimming at V came to 5 bases and at J to 3 bases, leaving 5 bases not matched to a gene. This CDR3 is 16 amino acids long. Germline CDR1 and CDR2: SGHTA and FQGTGA. The CDR3 reads CASSPRTSGDYNEQFF. The CDR3 coding sequence is TGTGCCAGCAGCCCCCGGACTAGCGGGGACTACAATGAGCAGTTCTTC. The entire variable domain, with the rest obtained from reference TRBV7-3 and TRBJ2-1, is as follows: GAGVSQTPSNKVTEKGKYVELRCDPISGHTALYWYRQSLGQGPEFLIYFQGTGAADDSGLPNDRFFAVRPEGSVSTLKIQRTERGDSAVYLCASSPRTSGDYNEQFFGPGTRLTVL.

The chain joins TRBV11-3 to TRBJ2-1, with TRBD2 identical over 8 bases. J gave up 5 bases and V 3 bases, and 9 bases lay outside the gene matches. CDR1 SGHNT and CDR2 YENEEA come from the germline V gene. The CDR3 runs to 16 residues. The CDR3 nucleotides read TGTGCCAGCAGCTTCCTAGCGGGTAGCGGTGACAATGAGCAGTTCTTC. This encodes CASSFLAGSGDNEQFF.

V is TRBV28 and J is TRBJ2-3, with 11 positions matching TRBD2. J was trimmed by 3 bases and V by 4 bases; bases with no gene match: 0. Germline assignment: CDR1 MDHEN and CDR2 SYDVKM. The CDR3 contains 14 residues. DNA for the CDR3: TGTGCCAGCAGTTGGACTAGCGGGACAGATACGCAGTATTTT. This codes for CASSWTSGTDTQYF.

This chain joins TRBV25-1 and TRBJ2-5, with D unclear. The CDR3 spans 14 residues. Germline V gives CDR1 MGHDK, CDR2 SYGVNS. V was trimmed by 0 bases and J by 2 bases, leaving 7 bases between them. Written as DNA, the CDR3 is TGTGCCAGCAGTGAATACGAGAGGCAAGAGACCCAGTACTTC. Protein: CASSEYERQETQYF.

The table lists this clone with a few counts. The V and J genes are TRBV12-2 and TRBJ2-1; the table's D call of TRBD2 was not tested on the DNA. TRBV12-2 is tagged as a pseudogene. The CDR3 spans 15 residues. CDR3 region: CASRSTGGLAGSWFF. CDR3 bases: TGTGCAAGTCGCTCCACGGGGGGACTAGCGGGGAGCTGGTTCTTC.

This clone was observed a few times. The rearrangement links TRBV6-1 to TRBJ1-2, with no clear D. In germline, CDR1 is MNHNS, CDR2 SASEGT. V was trimmed by 4 bases and J by 2 bases, leaving 8 bases between them. The CDR3 contains 13 residues. CDR3 region: CASSGGANYGYTF. CDR3 DNA sequence: TGTGCCAGCAGTGGCGGCGCAAACTATGGCTACACCTTC.

The CDR3 protein is CASSQGPRGEKLFF. As DNA, the CDR3 is TGCGCCAGCAGCCAAGGGCCCCGAGGGGAAAAACTGTTTTTT. The genes are TRBV4-3 and TRBJ1-4; D not resolved. V gave up 1 base and J gave up 8 bases, with 11 bases separating them. Germline V gene lookup returns CDR1 LGHNA and CDR2 YSLEER. The CDR3 sequence is 14 residues long.

The rearrangement links TRBV11-3 to TRBJ2-1; TRBD1 might be the D (5 bases). The CDR3 is 14 amino acids. The germline V and J ends were trimmed by 2 bases and 5 bases, with 10 bases remaining between them. Germline V CDR1 and CDR2: SGHNT, YENEEA. The CDR3 here is CASSLWGLNNEQFF. The CDR3 region has the DNA TGTGCCAGCAGCTTATGGGGCCTTAACAATGAGCAGTTCTTC.

The rearrangement links TRBV23-1 to TRBJ2-2; 8 bases match TRBD2. TRBV23-1 has ORF status, its function being uncertain. Unmatched junction bases numbered 4, after V lost 0 bases and J lost 7 bases. The CDR3 totals 15 residues. In DNA, the CDR3 is TGCGCCAGCAGTCAATCGCGGGGGGTGGGCGGGGAGCTGTTTTTT. Its protein product is CASSQSRGVGGELFF.

The chain employs TRBV7-9 and TRBJ2-7; D call uncertain. V lost 3 bases and J lost 1, with 16 bases in between. Germline CDR1 is SEHNR and CDR2 is FQNEAQ (reference sequence). This CDR3 has 16 residues. CDR3 nucleotide sequence: TGTGCCAGCAGCTTTGGTTTCTTAGAGAAATCCTACGAGCAGTACTTC. Its translation: CASSFGFLEKSYEQYF.

The chain is built from TRBV11-2 and TRBJ1-2; no definite D call. V lost 4 bases and J lost 2, with 14 bases in between. The CDR3 is 15 residues long. Germline assignment: CDR1 SGHAT and CDR2 FQNNGV. CDR3 sequence: CASSWSRALNYGYTF. CDR3 nucleotides: TGTGCCAGCAGCTGGTCTAGAGCGCTAAACTATGGCTACACCTTC. The complete variable domain, with remaining parts taken from reference TRBV11-2 and TRBJ1-2, reads EAGVAQSPRYKIIEKRQSVAFWCNPISGHATLYWYQQILGQGPKLLIQFQNNGVVDDSQLPKDRFSAERLKGVDSTLKIQPAKLEDSAVYLCASSWSRALNYGYTFGSGTRLTVV.

This clone has only a few counts. The V call is TRBV6-5, the J call TRBJ1-5, with a tentative D call TRBD1 (6 bases). The CDR3 is 15 residues long. Germline V lookup: CDR1 MNHEY, CDR2 SVGAGI. The V end lost 6 bases, the J end lost 5 bases, and 17 bases lay between the germline ends. CDR3 nucleotides: TGTGCCAGCAGCCCCGGGGTGGCAGGGGATCAGCCCCAGCATTTT. Translated: CASSPGVAGDQPQHF.

The rearrangement uses TRBV9 and TRBJ1-1; no firm D call. The V gene lost 4 bases and the J gene lost 2 bases, with 12 bases spanning the gap. The germline gives CDR1 SGDLS, CDR2 YYNGEE. The CDR3 sequence is 14 residues long. The CDR3 sequence is CASSPRQVNTEAFF. The CDR3, as DNA: TGTGCCAGCAGCCCCCGGCAGGTAAACACTGAAGCTTTCTTT. Full variable domain (remainder filled in from reference TRBV9 and TRBJ1-1): DSGVTQTPKHLITATGQRVTLRCSPRSGDLSVYWYQQSLDQGLQFLIQYYNGEERAKGNILERFSAQQFPDLHSELNLSSLELGDSALYFCASSPRQVNTEAFFGQGTRLTVV.

The chain uses TRBV30 and TRBJ1-6; D call uncertain. Germline V lookup: CDR1 GTSNPN, CDR2 SVGIG (reference sequence). The CDR3 is 17 amino acids. The V end was cut by 2 bases, the J end by 3 bases, with 17 bases between. The CDR3 DNA sequence: TGTGCCTGGAGTCCCTTAGGCAGGACTAACTATAATTCACCCCTCCACTTT. This translates into CAWSPLGRTNYNSPLHF. Together with reference TRBV30 and TRBJ1-6, the CDR3 gives the full variable domain: SQTIHQWPATLVQPVGSPLSLECTVEGTSNPNLYWYRQAAGRGLQLLFYSVGIGQISSEVPQNLSASRPQDRQFILSSKKLLLSDSGFYLCAWSPLGRTNYNSPLHFGNGTRLTVT.